These 4 T cell receptor beta chains were sequenced from one sample in a study of blood T cells in healthy people across ages. A second PCR of 7 to 11 cycles used a sample-barcoded 5' primer and a J-beta primer mix. TCRdb itself ran the 5' RACE reads through MiXCR, one entry per CDR3 protein. Of over 700,000 distinct CDR3 sequences listed, around a quarter are singletons. The data also belong to a second study, concerning T cells of mothers and their children.

The sample comprised blood. Source of these receptors: a boy under 18 in good health.

The chain links TRBV28 to TRBJ2-5, with 8 nucleotides matching TRBD2. In germline, CDR1 is MDHEN, CDR2 SYDVKM. After removal of 7 bases from V and 7 bases from J, the junction contained 11 bases not matched to a gene. This CDR3 region has 14 residues. The CDR3 here is CASIRAGDEVTQYF. Written as DNA, the CDR3 is TGTGCCAGCATCCGAGCGGGAGATGAGGTGACCCAGTACTTC. The whole variable domain, filled in from reference TRBV28 and TRBJ2-5, reads DVKVTQSSRYLVKRTGEKVFLECVQDMDHENMFWYRQDPGLGLRLIYFSYDVKMKEKGDIPEGYSVSREKKERFSLILESASTNQTSMYLCASIRAGDEVTQYFGPGTRLLVL.

The CDR3 coding sequence is TGTGCCAGCAGAGGACCGGTATATGGCTACACCTTC. As protein: CASRGPVYGYTF. The chain links TRBV12-3 or TRBV12-4 to TRBJ1-2; D is unresolved. The CDR3 has 12 amino acids. Trimming left V 6 bases short and J 5 bases short, with 10 bases between.

The chain carries TRBV6-2 or TRBV6-3 and TRBJ2-5; tentatively, D is TRBD1 (6 bases). CDR1 is MNHEY and CDR2 is SVGEGT in the germline V gene. The CDR3 spans 13 residues. Trimming stripped 6 bases from V and 11 bases from J, with 19 bases between. The CDR3 DNA is TGTGCCAGCAGCTCATCAGGGGTAGGAGAGCAGTACTTC. As protein: CASSSSGVGEQYF.

This chain's CDR3 is CASRDGQGYQPQHF. DNA for the CDR3: TGTGCCAGCAGGGATGGACAGGGATATCAGCCCCAGCATTTT. The genes are TRBV6-6 and TRBJ1-5; 8 nucleotides line up with TRBD1. V lost 6 bases to trimming and J lost 5 bases; unmatched junction nucleotides: 6. The germline V gene has CDR1 MNHNY and CDR2 SVGAGI (reference sequence). The CDR3 length is 14 residues.